This T cell receptor (beta chain) originates from a study of T cells after yellow fever vaccination. Study-wide context: Fractions with few cells were prepared using SMART-Seq v4 Ultra Low Input.

Study results and caveats: Post-booster samples contained most primary-vaccination clones (approximately 95% CD4, around 89% CD8).

Trimming removed 4 bases from V and 3 bases from J; junction bases left unmatched: 6. The CDR3 runs to 14 residues. The germline gives CDR1 SGHNT, CDR2 YYREEE (reference sequence). Production of TCR cDNA was by 5'RACE template switching, which also added a universal primer site and UMIs. TCRdb used MiXCR to reprocess the 5' RACE reads, holding one entry per CDR3 protein. The data hold approximately 510,000 distinct CDR3 sequences, with 20% to 25% observed a single time. This clonotype was picked up a small number of times. As yet, its antigen is unknown. The sample here was PBMCs, taken roughly 20 days after the first yellow fever vaccination. The chain has TRBV5-4 and TRBJ2-7; 8 bases match TRBD1. The TCR was taken from a young man who received the YFV17D yellow fever vaccine. The CDR3 DNA reads as TGTGCCAGCAGCATCTGGACAGGGAGCTACGAGCAGTACTTC. It is translated as CASSIWTGSYEQYF.